These 13 T cell receptor beta chains originate from one sample sequenced in a study of T-cell reconstitution after alpha-beta-depleted transplantation in children. TCRbeta library preparation incorporated unique molecular identifiers. TCRdb reprocessed the PCR reads via MiXCR and lists one record per CDR3 protein. The data show over 550,000 distinct CDR3 sequences, over 9.5% seen once. Sequences were derived from PBMCs from the stem cell graft donor, sampled from the stem cell graft. The receptors shown here come from a human donor who donated a stem cell graft to a child with acute myeloid leukemia.

This sequence joins TRBV20-1 and TRBJ2-1, with 11 bases that match TRBD2. V dropped 5 bases and J dropped 5; count of bases not matched to a gene: 8. Germline V gene sequence: CDR1 DFQATT, CDR2 SNEGSKA (reference sequence). The CDR3 is 15 residues long. The CDR3 DNA reads as TGCAGTGCTGGAAAACTAGCGGGAGTTAACAATGAGCAGTTCTTC. Encoded protein: CSAGKLAGVNNEQFF.

This clonotype was counted a few times. V is TRBV7-3 and J is TRBJ2-7; D gene ambiguous. The CDR3 is made up of 13 amino acids. Per germline, CDR1 SGHTA and CDR2 FQGTGA. The V end lost 5 bases, the J end lost 2 bases, and 10 bases lay between the germline ends. The DNA of the CDR3 is TGTGCCAGCAGCGTGGACCCAACCTACGAGCAGTACTTC. It encodes CASSVDPTYEQYF.

V gene TRBV6-2 or TRBV6-3 combines with J gene TRBJ2-1; the match to TRBD2 covers 7 bases. Germline V gene data show CDR1 as MNHEY and CDR2 as SVGEGT. Unmatched junction bases numbered 13, after V lost 10 bases and J lost 4 bases. The CDR3 spans 15 residues. The CDR3 nucleotides read TGTGCCACCCAGGCGGGGGACTCCCCATACAATGAGCAGTTCTTC. Translating gives CATQAGDSPYNEQFF.

This clonotype turned up a few times. The V gene is TRBV20-1, the J gene TRBJ2-3; 9 nucleotides align to TRBD2. J lost 2 bases, V lost 3 bases, and 9 bases had no gene match. Germline lookup yields CDR1 DFQATT and CDR2 SNEGSKA (reference sequence). The CDR3 consists of 16 residues. CDR3 amino acids: CSASAGGGYNTDTQYF. Written as DNA, the CDR3 is TGCAGTGCTAGTGCGGGAGGGGGCTACAACACAGATACGCAGTATTTT.

The table lists this clonotype with many counts. The rearrangement links TRBV19 to TRBJ2-7, with D uncertain. The CDR3 is made up of 13 amino acids. The V end was cut by 3 bases, the J end by 2 bases, with 8 bases between. CDR1 is LNHDA and CDR2 is SQIVND in the germline V gene (reference sequence). The CDR3 nucleotides read TGTGCCAGTAGTATTAGTGTTACCTACGAGCAGTACTTC. Protein: CASSISVTYEQYF.

This clonotype has just a few counts. The rearrangement links TRBV7-6 to TRBJ1-2; no firm D call. V lost 1 base and J lost 6, with 12 bases in between. The CDR3 consists of 14 residues. From germline, CDR1 is SGHVS and CDR2 FNYEAQ. CDR3 nucleotide sequence: TGTGCCAGCAGCTTAGATCCGGGATCCCATGGCTACACCTTC. Amino acid sequence: CASSLDPGSHGYTF. Together with reference TRBV7-6 and TRBJ1-2, the CDR3 gives the full variable domain: GAGVSQSPRYKVTKRGQDVALRCDPISGHVSLYWYRQALGQGPEFLTYFNYEAQQDKSGLPNDRFSAERPEGSISTLTIQRTEQRDSAMYRCASSLDPGSHGYTFGSGTRLTVV.

This clonotype was detected a few times. V gene TRBV18 combines with J gene TRBJ2-7; D perhaps matches TRBD1 (6 bases). CDR3 length: 14 amino acids. The germline V and J ends were trimmed by 3 bases and 2 bases, with 11 bases remaining between them. Germline values: CDR1 KGHSH, CDR2 LQKENI. The CDR3 DNA reads TGTGCCAGCTCACCCGAGACAGGCACCTACGAGCAGTACTTC. Translated, it gives CASSPETGTYEQYF. Using reference TRBV18 and TRBJ2-7 for the parts outside the CDR3, the full variable domain is NAGVMQNPRHLVRRRGQEARLRCSPMKGHSHVYWYRQLPEEGLKFMVYLQKENIIDESGMPKERFSAEFPKEGPSILRIQQVVRGDSAAYFCASSPETGTYEQYFGPGTRLTVT.

This clonotype has ten or more counts. The rearrangement uses TRBV7-3 and TRBJ2-7; either TRBD1 or TRBD2 may supply D (5 bases each). This CDR3 comprises 13 residues. In germline, CDR1 is SGHTA, CDR2 FQGTGA. V gave up 5 bases and J gave up 6 bases, with 14 bases separating them. As DNA, the CDR3 is TGTGCCAGCAGCCAAATCGCGAGGGGCGAGCAGTACTTC. Encoded protein: CASSQIARGEQYF.

This clonotype was counted between two and nine times. V is TRBV10-3 and J is TRBJ2-3; 11 positions match TRBD2. The V gene end was trimmed by 10 bases and the J gene end by 6 bases; junction bases not matched to a gene: 9. Per germline, CDR1 ENHRY and CDR2 SYGVKD. The CDR3 sequence is 14 residues long. The CDR3 DNA reads as TGTGCCAGCCAACTAGCGGGAGTTTCGGATACGCAGTATTTT. Translating gives CASQLAGVSDTQYF.

This clonotype showed up many times. This chain uses TRBV14 with TRBJ2-7; TRBD1 aligns across 7 bases. The CDR3 is 14 residues long. Trimming removed 6 bases from V and 3 bases from J; junction bases left unmatched: 8. Germline V gene data show CDR1 as SGHDN and CDR2 as FVKESK. The CDR3 sequence is CASSVQGLNYEQYF. CDR3 nucleotide sequence: TGTGCCAGCAGTGTACAGGGGCTGAACTACGAGCAGTACTTC.

This chain connects TRBV20-1 to TRBJ2-3; D is ambiguous. The CDR3 spans 10 residues. Between the trimmed V and J ends, which lost 5 bases and 6 bases, there was a span of 6 bases. Germline CDR1 is DFQATT and CDR2 is SNEGSKA (reference sequence). The CDR3 here is CSAAWDTQYF. In DNA, the CDR3 is TGCAGTGCTGCCTGGGATACGCAGTATTTT.

The gene calls are TRBV5-1 and TRBJ2-7; 10 nucleotides line up with TRBD2. Losses at the gene ends were 0 bases for V and 4 bases for J; bases not matched to a gene: 10. This CDR3 has 17 amino acids. CDR1 and CDR2 (germline): SGHRS, YFSETQ. In nucleotides, the CDR3 is TGCGCCAGCAGCTTGGGACTAGCGGGTGAGGGAGTTTACGAGCAGTACTTC. Protein: CASSLGLAGEGVYEQYF.

The chain carries TRBV4-2 and TRBJ2-5; D ambiguous. There are 13 residues in the CDR3. Germline CDR1 reads LGHNA; CDR2 reads YNFKEQ. Trimming removed 0 bases from V and 5 bases from J, with 7 bases in between. CDR3 nucleotide sequence: TGTGCCAGCAGCCAAGAGATAGGGGAGACCCAGTACTTC. It yields the protein CASSQEIGETQYF.